A single sample gave rise to the 23 T cell receptor beta chains below, sequenced in a study of early T cells in non-severe SARS-CoV-2 infection (dated by TCRdb to the early 2020s). To prepare the library, 5' RACE was applied. Sequenced using a NextSeq 500. TCRdb reprocessing: public reads trimmed at Q25 with fastp, clones called with MiXCR, in-frame beta chains kept. All rows with the same CDR3 protein become a single entry with the most common DNA and genes. This sample lists some 40,000 distinct CDR3 sequences; over 3.5% were detected once. In total, the top ten clones hold 9% to 10% of the sample. The sequencing input was whole blood. These receptor sequences come from an adult who was a healthcare worker with PCR-confirmed SARS-CoV-2 infection or an uninfected control (not recorded which).

This clonotype was seen at least ten times. V usage is TRBV4-3 and J usage is TRBJ1-5, with unresolved D. Germline V gene sequence: CDR1 LGHNA, CDR2 YSLEER. The CDR3 has 15 amino acids. V was trimmed by 5 bases and J by 0 bases, leaving 11 bases between them. The CDR3 DNA follows: TGCGCCAGCAGCATCTGGGCAGATAGCAATCAGCCCCAGCATTTT. As protein: CASSIWADSNQPQHF.

There are a few counts of this clonotype. The gene calls are TRBV7-9 and TRBJ2-1; TRBD2 matches 7 bases. V was pared by 5 bases and J by 7 bases, with 5 bases of the junction left unmatched. This CDR3 comprises 13 residues. Germline CDR1 is SEHNR and CDR2 is FQNEAQ (reference sequence). CDR3 DNA: TGTGCCAGCAGCCCGACTAGCAGGAATGAGCAGTTCTTC. Encoded protein: CASSPTSRNEQFF.

The chain uses TRBV3-1 and TRBJ2-3; 9 nucleotides agree with TRBD2. The J segment lost 3 bases and the V segment lost 3 bases, leaving 7 bases of the junction unmatched. This CDR3 is built from 16 residues. Germline V gene sequence: CDR1 LGHDT, CDR2 YNNKEL (reference sequence). The CDR3, as DNA: TGTGCCAGCAGCCAGAATCTAGCGGGAACAACAGATACGCAGTATTTT. It translates to CASSQNLAGTTDTQYF.

This clonotype occurred many times. V is TRBV12-3 or TRBV12-4 and J is TRBJ1-1; D remains unclear. The CDR3 contains 13 residues. V was trimmed by 2 bases and J by 2 bases, leaving 6 bases between them. CDR3 DNA: TGTGCCAGCAGTTTATACAGTAACACTGAAGCTTTCTTT. It yields the protein CASSLYSNTEAFF.

The genes are TRBV10-3 and TRBJ2-5; D possibly uses TRBD1 or TRBD2 (7 bases each). Germline loops: CDR1 ENHRY, CDR2 SYGVKD. V was shortened by 7 bases and J by 4 bases, with 16 bases between the two germline ends. This CDR3 contains 14 residues. This CDR3 reads CAIKRQGEGETQYF. As DNA, the CDR3 is TGTGCCATCAAGAGGCAGGGGGAGGGAGAGACCCAGTACTTC.

The table lists this clonotype with many counts. The V and J genes are TRBV28 and TRBJ1-1, with a possible D match to TRBD1 (6 bases). V was clipped by 6 bases and J by 6 bases, with 20 bases between them. This CDR3 is 15 amino acids long. Looked up from germline, CDR1 is MDHEN and CDR2 is SYDVKM. CDR3: CASSPTGQRRAEAFF. CDR3 coding DNA: TGTGCCAGCAGCCCGACAGGACAACGTCGGGCTGAAGCTTTCTTT.

This clonotype was picked up many times. V and J are TRBV3-1 and TRBJ2-1, with TRBD2 as a possible D gene (5 bases). CDR3 length: 19 residues. With 1 base removed from V and 0 bases from J, the gap between germline ends came to 19 bases. The germline CDR1 and CDR2 sequences are LGHDT and YNNKEL (reference sequence). In nucleotides, the CDR3 is TGTGCCAGCAGCCAAGCCCCCCACAGTAAAGGGAGCTCCTACAATGAGCAGTTCTTC. This sequence encodes CASSQAPHSKGSSYNEQFF.

The table lists this clonotype with many counts. V usage is TRBV5-1 and J usage is TRBJ2-3; no clear D. Per germline, CDR1 SGHRS and CDR2 YFSETQ. The germline V and J ends were trimmed by 7 bases and 4 bases, with 19 bases remaining between them. CDR3 length: 15 amino acids. CDR3 in DNA: TGCGCCAGCGCCCCCCGAGGTCCCGAGGCAGATACGCAGTATTTT. This codes for CASAPRGPEADTQYF.

In this sample, this clonotype turned up many times. The rearrangement links TRBV5-1 to TRBJ2-7; TRBD2 aligns across 7 bases. The V gene end was trimmed by 0 bases and the J gene end by 4 bases; junction bases not matched to a gene: 4. Germline CDR1 is SGHRS and CDR2 is YFSETQ. The CDR3 sequence is 14 residues long. The CDR3 bases are TGCGCCAGCAGCTTGGCCAGCGGGATGTACGAGCAGTACGTC. Translating it yields CASSLASGMYEQYV.

This clonotype was counted at least ten times. This chain links TRBV7-2 with TRBJ1-5; D call uncertain. This CDR3 is 15 amino acids long. The V end lost 5 bases, the J end lost 2 bases, and 13 bases lay between the germline ends. CDR1 is SGHTA, CDR2 FQGNSA, per germline. The CDR3 DNA reads as TGTGCCAGCAGCCCAAGGGCCGGTGGCAATCAGCCCCAGCATTTT. Its protein is CASSPRAGGNQPQHF.

This clonotype qualifies as medium-sized. The chain uses TRBV24-1 and TRBJ2-3; TRBD1 matches at 7 bases. The germline gives CDR1 KGHDR, CDR2 SFDVKD. The CDR3 has 21 amino acids. V lost 2 bases, J lost 2 bases, and 21 bases stayed unmatched. The CDR3 protein is CATSDSFQTGTGQYHTDTQYF. CDR3 DNA sequence: TGTGCCACCAGTGATTCCTTCCAGACAGGAACGGGACAGTATCACACAGATACGCAGTATTTT.

This clonotype was counted at least ten times. This chain uses TRBV29-1 with TRBJ1-1; D call uncertain. Trimming removed 5 bases at V and 1 base at J, with 8 bases between. Looked up from germline, CDR1 is SQVTM and CDR2 is ANQGSEA. This CDR3 has 12 residues. CDR3 DNA: TGCAGCGTTTATACGGGGAACACTGAAGCTTTCTTT. This codes for CSVYTGNTEAFF.

There are many counts of this clonotype. The chain combines TRBV6-5 with TRBJ2-3; D is uncertain. Deletions cut 0 bases from V and 5 bases from J, with 3 bases between. The length of the CDR3 is 12 residues. Germline lookup yields CDR1 MNHEY and CDR2 SVGAGI. CDR3 loop: CASSYSRDTQYF. DNA for the CDR3: TGTGCCAGCAGTTACTCCCGAGATACGCAGTATTTT.

The table lists this clonotype with a few counts. V is TRBV2 and J is TRBJ2-7; tentative D call: TRBD1 (6 bases). This CDR3 is built from 12 residues. V was shortened by 8 bases and J by 7 bases, with 15 bases between the two germline ends. Germline CDR1 and CDR2: SNHLY and FYNNEI. The CDR3 protein is CASGGQLGEQYF. The CDR3 bases are TGTGCCAGCGGAGGACAGCTTGGGGAGCAGTACTTC.

This clonotype has more than one count but fewer than ten. The rearrangement joins TRBV9 to TRBJ2-1; TRBD2 matches 7 bases. The CDR3 extends over 16 amino acids. Germline-derived CDR1 and CDR2 are SGDLS and YYNGEE. The ends lost 0 bases at V and 4 bases at J; junction bases unmatched: 7. CDR3 DNA sequence: TGTGCCAGCAGCGTAGTAGACCCTAGCGGTTACAATGAGCAGTTCTTC. Translation gives CASSVVDPSGYNEQFF.

In its sample, this clonotype was seen many times. This chain connects TRBV5-1 to TRBJ2-2; possible D gene TRBD2, 6 bases. V lost 4 bases to trimming and J lost 2 bases, with 12 bases between them. The CDR3 has 15 residues. The V gene's germline CDR1 is SGHRS and CDR2 YFSETQ. In nucleotides, the CDR3 is TGCGCCAGCAGCCTTAGCGGAGCTAACACCGGGGAGCTGTTTTTT. Encoded protein: CASSLSGANTGELFF.

This sequence joins TRBV19 and TRBJ2-3; D might be TRBD2 (6 bases). Germline V CDR1 and CDR2: LNHDA, SQIVND (reference sequence). V was shortened by 6 bases and J by 0 bases, with 16 bases between the two germline ends. The CDR3 extends over 16 amino acids. DNA of the CDR3: TGTGCCAGTAGCGAACACGGGACTCCTAGCACAGATACGCAGTATTTT. Translation gives CASSEHGTPSTDTQYF.

The chain joins TRBV13 to TRBJ2-2; TRBD1 matches 7 bases. The CDR3 has 18 residues. Looked up from germline, CDR1 is PRHDT and CDR2 is FYEKMQ (reference sequence). The trim removed 0 bases at V and 1 base at J, leaving 8 bases unmatched. The CDR3 DNA reads TGTGCCAGCAGCTTAGGCCTTAGGGGGACAGTGAACACCGGGGAGCTGTTTTTT. Its translation: CASSLGLRGTVNTGELFF. Full variable domain (remainder filled in from reference TRBV13 and TRBJ2-2): AAGVIQSPRHLIKEKRETATLKCYPIPRHDTVYWYQQGPGQDPQFLISFYEKMQSDKGSIPDRFSAQQFSDYHSELNMSSLELGDSALYFCASSLGLRGTVNTGELFFGEGSRLTVL.

This clonotype was observed at least ten times. The chain is built from TRBV7-3 and TRBJ2-1; TRBD2 matches 8 bases. Trimming removed 2 bases from V and 7 bases from J; junction bases left unmatched: 4. CDR1 SGHTA and CDR2 FQGTGA come from the germline V gene. The CDR3 runs 14 residues. CDR3 DNA sequence: TGTGCCAGCAGCTTAGCGGGAGGCCAAAATGAGCAGTTCTTC. This encodes CASSLAGGQNEQFF.

The rearrangement links TRBV6-5 to TRBJ2-7; 13 positions agree with TRBD2. J lost 3 bases, V lost 2 bases, and 10 bases had no gene match. The CDR3 covers 18 residues. Germline V gene lookup returns CDR1 MNHEY and CDR2 SVGAGI. CDR3: CASSYQWPGTSGVYEQYF. The CDR3 DNA is TGTGCCAGCAGTTACCAATGGCCCGGGACTAGCGGGGTCTACGAGCAGTACTTC.

This clonotype came up many times. The chain uses TRBV6-5 and TRBJ2-5; 7 nucleotides line up with TRBD1. CDR3 length: 14 residues. V trimming: 9 bases; J trimming: 5 bases; junction bases outside the gene matches: 12. Germline V gene data show CDR1 as MNHEY and CDR2 as SVGAGI. The CDR3 spells CARSSFGQVETQYF. As DNA, the CDR3 is TGTGCCAGATCCTCTTTTGGACAGGTGGAGACCCAGTACTTC.

This clonotype was seen only a few times. The V and J genes are TRBV4-1 and TRBJ2-5, with 9 bases lining up with TRBD1. V dropped 4 bases and J dropped 4; count of bases not matched to a gene: 4. Germline V gene data show CDR1 as MGHRA and CDR2 as YSYEKL. The length of the CDR3 is 14 residues. CDR3 DNA: TGCGCCAGCAGCCTAGAGACAGGGGGAGAGACCCAGTACTTC. Its protein product is CASSLETGGETQYF.

This clonotype appeared a few times. The V gene is TRBV10-3, the J gene TRBJ2-1; TRBD2 agrees at 8 bases. J was trimmed by 10 bases and V by 5 bases; bases with no gene match: 7. The CDR3 extends over 13 amino acids. Germline V gene sequence: CDR1 ENHRY, CDR2 SYGVKD. The CDR3 coding sequence is TGTGCCATCAGTAGTGGGACTAGTTACGAGCAGTTCTTC. It encodes CAISSGTSYEQFF.